This TCR beta chain was captured in a study of Graves' ophthalmopathy and Graves' hyperthyroidism. A 10 ml volume of fresh peripheral blood provided the PBMCs. The CDR3 loop spans 16 amino acids. Between the trimmed V and J ends, which lost 1 base and 1 base, there was a span of 13 bases. From germline, CDR1 is SGHTA and CDR2 FQGTGA. Scientists amplified the TCR beta CDR3 regions from RNA transcripts. HTBI primers served in a first-round RT-PCR, which a second-round multiplex PCR followed. TCRdb passed the multiplex PCR reads through MiXCR, listing each CDR3 protein once. The table lists 680,000 or so distinct CDR3 sequences, 20% to 25% of them singletons.

V gene TRBV7-3 combines with J gene TRBJ1-1; tentatively, D is TRBD1 (5 bases). The clonotype was recovered from a woman between 18 and 29 years old with stable Graves' hyperthyroidism. Some clones in this sample may be carry-over from other donors' samples. Sequencing was performed on peripheral blood. Here the CDR3 DNA reads TGTGCCAGCAGCTTAATCAGGGCGGGATCGAACACTGAAGCTTTCTTT. Its translation: CASSLIRAGSNTEAFF.